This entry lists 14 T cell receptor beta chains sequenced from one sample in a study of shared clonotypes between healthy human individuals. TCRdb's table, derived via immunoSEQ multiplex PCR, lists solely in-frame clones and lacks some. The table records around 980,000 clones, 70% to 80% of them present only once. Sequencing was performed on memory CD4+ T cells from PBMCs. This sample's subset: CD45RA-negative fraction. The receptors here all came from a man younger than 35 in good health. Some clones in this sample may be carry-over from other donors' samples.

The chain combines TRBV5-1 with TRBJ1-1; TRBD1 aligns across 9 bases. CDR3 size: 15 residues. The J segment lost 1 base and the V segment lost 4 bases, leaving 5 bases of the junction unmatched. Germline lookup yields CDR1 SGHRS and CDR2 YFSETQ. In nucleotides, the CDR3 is TGCGCCAGCAGCCTAGGGACAGGGACGAACACTGAAGCTTTCTTT. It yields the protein CASSLGTGTNTEAFF.

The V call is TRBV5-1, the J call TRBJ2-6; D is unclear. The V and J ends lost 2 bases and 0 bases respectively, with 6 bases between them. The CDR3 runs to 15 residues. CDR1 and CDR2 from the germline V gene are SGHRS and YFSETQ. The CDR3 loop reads CASSLPGSGANVLTF. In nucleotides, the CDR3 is TGCGCCAGCAGCTTACCGGGCTCTGGGGCCAACGTCCTGACTTTC.

The DNA for the CDR3 is TGTGCCAGCAGTATTACGGGACGGTCTAATCAGCCCCAGCATTTT. Encoded protein: CASSITGRSNQPQHF. This chain joins TRBV7-2 and TRBJ1-5; D is possibly TRBD1 (5 bases). The CDR3 is 15 amino acids. Per germline, CDR1 SGHTA and CDR2 FQGNSA. V shed 6 bases and J shed 4 bases, with 16 bases lying between them.

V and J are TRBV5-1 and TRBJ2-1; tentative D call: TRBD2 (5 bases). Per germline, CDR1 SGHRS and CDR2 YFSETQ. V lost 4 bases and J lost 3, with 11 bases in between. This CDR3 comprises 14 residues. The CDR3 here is CASSREVDYNEQFF. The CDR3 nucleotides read TGCGCCAGCAGCCGGGAAGTCGACTACAATGAGCAGTTCTTC.

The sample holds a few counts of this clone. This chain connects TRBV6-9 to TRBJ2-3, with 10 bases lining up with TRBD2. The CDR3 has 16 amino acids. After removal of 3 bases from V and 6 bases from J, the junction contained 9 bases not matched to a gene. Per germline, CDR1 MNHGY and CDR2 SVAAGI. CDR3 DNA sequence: TGTGCCAGCAGTTACCAGCGGGAGGGCCGGGGGGATACGCAGTATTTT. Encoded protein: CASSYQREGRGDTQYF.

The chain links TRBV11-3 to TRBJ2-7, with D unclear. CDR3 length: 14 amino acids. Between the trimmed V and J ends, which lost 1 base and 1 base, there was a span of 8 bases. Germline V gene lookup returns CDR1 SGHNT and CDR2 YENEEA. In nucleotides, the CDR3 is TGTGCCAGCAGCTTAGGGCCCAGTTCCTACGAGCAGTACTTC. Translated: CASSLGPSSYEQYF. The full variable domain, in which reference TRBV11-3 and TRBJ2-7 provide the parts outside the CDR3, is EAGVVQSPRYKIIEKKQPVAFWCNPISGHNTLYWYLQNLGQGPELLIRYENEEAVDDSQLPKDRFSAERLKGVDSTLKIQPAELGDSAVYLCASSLGPSSYEQYFGPGTRLTVT.

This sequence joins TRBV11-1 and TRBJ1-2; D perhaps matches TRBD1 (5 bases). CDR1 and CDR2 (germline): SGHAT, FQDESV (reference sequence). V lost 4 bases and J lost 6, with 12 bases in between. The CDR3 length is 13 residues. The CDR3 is CASSSTVTNGYTF. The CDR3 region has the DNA TGTGCCAGCAGCTCGACAGTCACCAATGGCTACACCTTC.

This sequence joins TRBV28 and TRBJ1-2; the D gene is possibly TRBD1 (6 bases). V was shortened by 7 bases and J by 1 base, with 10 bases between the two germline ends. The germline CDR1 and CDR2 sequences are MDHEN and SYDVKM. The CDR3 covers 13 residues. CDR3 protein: CASKTGDNYGYTF. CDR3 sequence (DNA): TGTGCCAGCAAGACAGGCGATAACTATGGCTACACCTTC.

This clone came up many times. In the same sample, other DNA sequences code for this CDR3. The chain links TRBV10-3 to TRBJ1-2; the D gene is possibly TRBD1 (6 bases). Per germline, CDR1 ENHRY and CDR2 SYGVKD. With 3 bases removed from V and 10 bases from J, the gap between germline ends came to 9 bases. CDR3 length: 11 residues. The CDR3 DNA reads TGTGCCATCAGTGAAGGGGGAGTCTACACCTTC. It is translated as CAISEGGVYTF.

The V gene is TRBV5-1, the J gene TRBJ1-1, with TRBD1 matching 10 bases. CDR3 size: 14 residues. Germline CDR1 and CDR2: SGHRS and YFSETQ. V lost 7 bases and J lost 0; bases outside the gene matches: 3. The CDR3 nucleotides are TGCGCCAGCCGACAGGGGGCCGTGAACACTGAAGCTTTCTTT. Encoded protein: CASRQGAVNTEAFF.

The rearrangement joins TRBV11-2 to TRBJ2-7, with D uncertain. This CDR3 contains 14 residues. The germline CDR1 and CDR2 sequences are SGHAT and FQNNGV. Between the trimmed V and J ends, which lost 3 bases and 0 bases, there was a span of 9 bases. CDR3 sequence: CASSLGQSSYEQYF. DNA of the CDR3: TGTGCCAGCAGCTTGGGCCAGTCCTCCTACGAGCAGTACTTC.

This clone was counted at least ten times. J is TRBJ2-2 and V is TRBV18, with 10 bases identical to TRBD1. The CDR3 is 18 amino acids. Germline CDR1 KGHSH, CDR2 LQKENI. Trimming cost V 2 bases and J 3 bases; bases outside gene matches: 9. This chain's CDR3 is CASSPNGPGQGYTGELFF. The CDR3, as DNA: TGTGCCAGCTCACCAAATGGCCCGGGACAGGGGTACACCGGGGAGCTGTTTTTT.

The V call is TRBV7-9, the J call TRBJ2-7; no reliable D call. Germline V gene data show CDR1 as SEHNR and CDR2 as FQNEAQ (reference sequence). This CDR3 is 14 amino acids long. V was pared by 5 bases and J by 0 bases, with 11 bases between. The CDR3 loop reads CASSPQLSSYEQYF. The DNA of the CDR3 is TGTGCCAGCAGCCCCCAGTTAAGCTCCTACGAGCAGTACTTC.

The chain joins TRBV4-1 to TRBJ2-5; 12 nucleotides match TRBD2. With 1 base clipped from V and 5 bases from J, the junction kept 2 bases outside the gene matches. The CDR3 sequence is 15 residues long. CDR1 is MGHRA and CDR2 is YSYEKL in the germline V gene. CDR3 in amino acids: CASSQGLAGDETQYF. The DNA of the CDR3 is TGCGCCAGCAGCCAAGGACTAGCGGGAGATGAGACCCAGTACTTC.